The following is a T cell receptor beta chain sequence with its context. Its antigen is still unknown. One end of the junction does not line up with germline, which may come from a read error. Germline CDR1 and CDR2: SGHRS and YFSETQ. The CDR3 loop spans 15 amino acids. This sample was included in a study of cytomegalovirus exposure and HLA in healthy donors. Study results and caveats: Upon later analysis, TCR association rates were observed to vary by HLA locus, being highest for DRB1 and lowest for HLA-C.

The PCR made use of 60 Vbeta and 13 Jbeta primers. The protocol was immunoSEQ multiplex PCR, while the TCRdb copy is restricted to in-frame clones and leaves out a portion. This sample's table reports 30,000 to 40,000 clones. Everyone who donated was a healthy bone marrow donor. The rearrangement links TRBV5-1 to TRBJ2-1; D remains ambiguous. Sample: PBMCs. The TCR originated in a human donor in good health. CDR3 sequence reads: CASSFGSYSDNEQFF. The DNA of the CDR3 is TGCGCCAGCAGCTTTGGTAGTTACTCCGACAATGAGCAGTTCTTC. Supplemented by reference TRBV5-1 and TRBJ2-1, the full variable domain reads KAGVTQTPRYLIKTRGQQVTLSCSPISGHRSVSWYQQTPGQGLQFLFEYFSETQRNKGNFPGRFSGRQFSNSRSEMNVSTLELGDSALYLCASSFGSYSDNEQFFGPGTRLTVL.